This T cell receptor beta chain was sequenced in a study of blood T cell repertoires in COVID-19. The wider study: COVID-19 samples, acute and convalescent, were from the United States, Italy and Spain. Sources were T cells, B-cell-depleted T cells, or PBMCs; the material itself was cDNA or gDNA.

This clone was seen a single time. The method was immunoSEQ multiplex PCR; TCRdb's version includes in-frame clones alone and lacks a portion of them. This sample has around 170,000 clones; just over 85% occur once, and the top ten carry approximately 9.4%. The CDR3 length is 15 residues. Germline values: CDR1 SQVTM, CDR2 ANQGSEA. With V trimmed by 7 bases and J by 4 bases, 10 bases remained unmatched. Participants reported their clinical history, and cohort assignment relied on those reports. Cohort 3 donors were reported recovered after two negative PCRs, clearance, or symptom resolution. The rearrangement links TRBV29-1 to TRBJ2-1; 10 positions match TRBD1. Sample: PBMCs or T cells enriched from blood (not recorded which). This clonotype originated in a woman younger than 30 who had recovered from COVID-19. The CDR3 here is CSGNPGTGDYNEQFF. Written as DNA, the CDR3 is TGCAGCGGAAATCCCGGGACAGGGGATTACAATGAGCAGTTCTTC.